These 30 T cell receptor beta chains were all obtained from the same sample, sequenced in a study of cytomegalovirus exposure and HLA in healthy donors. PCR involved 60 Vbeta and 13 Jbeta primers. Sequencing was performed with immunoSEQ multiplex PCR; in TCRdb, only in-frame clones are kept and a portion is missing. Among about 270,000 clones listed, under 80% were seen once. Sequenced input: PBMCs. All receptors come from a female donor in good health and CMV-seronegative.

The chain has TRBV5-1 and TRBJ2-1, with 13 positions matching TRBD2. CDR1 SGHRS and CDR2 YFSETQ come from the germline V gene. This CDR3 has 16 residues. The J segment lost 5 bases and the V segment lost 4 bases, leaving 6 bases of the junction unmatched. CDR3 sequence (DNA): TGCGCCAGCAGCCGCGGGACTAGCGGGACAAACAATGAGCAGTTCTTC. Protein product: CASSRGTSGTNNEQFF.

This chain links TRBV19 with TRBJ2-1; 12 nucleotides match TRBD2. The CDR3 is made up of 16 amino acids. J lost 8 bases, V lost 9 bases, and 14 bases had no gene match. Germline V CDR1 and CDR2: LNHDA, SQIVND (reference sequence). In DNA, the CDR3 is TGTGCCAGCAAGCTTTCCTGGACTAGCGGGATCGATGAGCAGTTCTTC. This codes for CASKLSWTSGIDEQFF.

The rearrangement links TRBV28 to TRBJ2-7, with TRBD1 matching over 9 bases. Trimming at V came to 6 bases and at J to 5 bases, leaving 14 bases not matched to a gene. This CDR3 region has 16 residues. Germline lookup yields CDR1 MDHEN and CDR2 SYDVKM. The CDR3 region has the DNA TGTGCCAGCAGGCCCACCCCCGGGGACAGGGATGACGAGCAGTACTTC. It encodes CASRPTPGDRDDEQYF.

In regard to this clone: The sample carries other DNA sequences with the same CDR3. The rearrangement uses TRBV5-1 and TRBJ2-1; 12 positions agree with TRBD2. The J segment lost 4 bases and the V segment lost 4 bases, leaving 3 bases of the junction unmatched. This CDR3 is 15 amino acids long. CDR1 is SGHRS and CDR2 is YFSETQ in the germline V gene. CDR3 region: CASSDGTSGYNEQFF. The CDR3 nucleotides read TGCGCCAGCAGCGATGGGACTAGCGGGTACAATGAGCAGTTCTTC.

This chain links TRBV29-1 with TRBJ2-2, with TRBD2 as a possible D gene (5 bases). Looked up from germline, CDR1 is SQVTM and CDR2 is ANQGSEA. The CDR3 runs to 15 residues. V lost 6 bases, J lost 8 bases, and 22 bases lay in between. The CDR3 here is CSVHPEGSLGGELFF. As DNA, the CDR3 is TGCAGCGTCCACCCCGAGGGTTCGCTGGGAGGGGAGCTGTTTTTT.

The V gene is TRBV5-1, the J gene TRBJ2-5, with 9 bases fitting TRBD1. Germline V gene data show CDR1 as SGHRS and CDR2 as YFSETQ. The CDR3 consists of 16 residues. With V trimmed by 3 bases and J by 7 bases, 13 bases remained unmatched. The CDR3 region has the DNA TGCGCCAGCAGCTGGGACAGGGCTCCTAGTATGGGGACCCAGTACTTC. It is translated as CASSWDRAPSMGTQYF.

This chain joins TRBV25-1 and TRBJ2-5; TRBD1 matches at 7 bases. The assigned J gene may be wrong: the sequence end matches TRBJ2-7 better. The CDR3 contains 13 residues. Germline V gene sequence: CDR1 MGHDK, CDR2 SYGVNS. CDR3 residues: CASSLGGVYEQYF. The CDR3 region has the DNA TGTGCCAGCAGTTTAGGGGGCGTTTACGAGCAGTACTTC.

The chain links TRBV11-3 to TRBJ1-1; maybe TRBD1 (6 bases). CDR3 length: 14 amino acids. CDR1 is SGHNT, CDR2 YENEEA, per germline. V was clipped by 6 bases and J by 6 bases, with 17 bases between them. The CDR3 here is CASRLRQEVAEAFF. CDR3 bases: TGTGCCAGCAGGCTGAGACAGGAAGTAGCTGAAGCTTTCTTT.

The rearrangement joins TRBV10-3 to TRBJ1-1, with 8 nucleotides matching TRBD1. The CDR3 loop spans 14 amino acids. J was trimmed by 6 bases and V by 1 base; bases with no gene match: 4. Germline CDR1 ENHRY, CDR2 SYGVKD. CDR3 sequence: CAISELGTGPEAFF. The CDR3 coding sequence is TGTGCCATCAGTGAGTTAGGGACAGGACCTGAAGCTTTCTTT.

The chain employs TRBV28 and TRBJ1-3; 8 positions match TRBD1. The ends lost 4 bases at V and 5 bases at J; junction bases unmatched: 7. The CDR3 is 15 amino acids. Germline lookup yields CDR1 MDHEN and CDR2 SYDVKM. The CDR3 sequence: CASSSQGQARNTIYF. The CDR3 nucleotides read TGTGCCAGCAGTTCTCAGGGACAGGCAAGAAACACCATATATTTT.

This clone was recorded once. V gene TRBV11-1 combines with J gene TRBJ2-1, with 9 nucleotides matching TRBD2. The CDR3 totals 14 residues. Germline V CDR1 and CDR2: SGHAT, FQDESV (reference sequence). Trimming at V came to 1 base and at J to 7 bases, leaving 2 bases not matched to a gene. CDR3: CASSLVLAGNEQFF. CDR3 DNA sequence: TGTGCCAGCAGCTTAGTACTAGCGGGTAATGAGCAGTTCTTC.

The chain employs TRBV14 and TRBJ2-5; D perhaps matches TRBD1 (6 bases). Germline V gene lookup returns CDR1 SGHDN and CDR2 FVKESK. Trimming stripped 1 base from V and 4 bases from J, with 13 bases between. This CDR3 has 15 residues. CDR3 bases: TGTGCCAGCAGCCAAGGAGAGGGGGTGCCAGAGACCCAGTACTTC. Translated: CASSQGEGVPETQYF. The whole variable domain, filled in from reference TRBV14 and TRBJ2-5, reads EAGVTQFPSHSVIEKGQTVTLRCDPISGHDNLYWYRRVMGKEIKFLLHFVKESKQDESGMPNNRFLAERTGGTYSTLKVQPAELEDSGVYFCASSQGEGVPETQYFGPGTRLLVL.

This rearrangement joins TRBV28 to TRBJ1-1, with TRBD1 identical over 8 bases. The CDR3 runs 14 residues. From germline, CDR1 is MDHEN and CDR2 SYDVKM. V was clipped by 6 bases and J by 2 bases; unmatched bases: 5. The CDR3 sequence is CASSPGGQNTEAFF. Written as DNA, the CDR3 is TGTGCCAGCAGCCCAGGGGGCCAAAACACTGAAGCTTTCTTT.

The chain is built from TRBV30 and TRBJ2-7, with D tentatively TRBD2 (5 bases). V was cut by 2 bases and J by 2 bases, with 10 bases left in between. Germline loops: CDR1 GTSNPN, CDR2 SVGIG (reference sequence). CDR3 length: 13 amino acids. The CDR3 loop is CAWSQGGPYEQYF. CDR3 bases: TGTGCCTGGAGTCAAGGAGGACCCTACGAGCAGTACTTC.

The chain is built from TRBV7-9 and TRBJ2-1; 9 bases fit TRBD1. CDR1 SEHNR and CDR2 FQNEAQ come from the germline V gene (reference sequence). V lost 2 bases and J lost 8; bases outside the gene matches: 4. This CDR3 comprises 14 residues. The CDR3 nucleotides read TGTGCCAGCAGCTTAACACAGGGGGCCGATGAGCAGTTCTTC. It codes for CASSLTQGADEQFF.

This clone occurred once. The gene calls are TRBV21-1 and TRBJ2-7; the DNA was not used to check the table's D call, TRBD1. TRBV21-1 represents a pseudogene. The CDR3 sequence is 15 residues long. CDR3 sequence: CASSRGQDSSYEQYF. The CDR3 region has the DNA TGTGCCAGCAGCCGGGGACAGGATTCTAGTTACGAGCAGTACTTC.

The chain employs TRBV21-1 and TRBJ2-3; no DNA check was done on the table's D call, TRBD2. TRBV21-1 is tagged as a pseudogene. This CDR3 has 14 residues. The CDR3 DNA reads TGTGCCAGCAGCAAGGTCGGGAGGGCAGATACGCAGTATTTT. Translation: CASSKVGRADTQYF.

Comments on this clone: Its ends do not fully match the called genes, so a read error is possible. The gene calls are TRBV7-7 and TRBJ2-1, with TRBD2 matching over 10 bases. The CDR3 is 15 amino acids. Germline V gene data show CDR1 as SSHAT and CDR2 as FNYEAQ (reference sequence). The CDR3 sequence: CASSLATSGDNEQFF. CDR3 nucleotide sequence: TGTGCTAGCAGCTTAGCCACTAGCGGGGACAATGAGCAGTTCTTC. Based on the CDR3 plus reference TRBV7-7 and TRBJ2-1, the full variable domain is GAGVSQSPRYKVTKRGQDVTLRCDPISSHATLYWYQQALGQGPEFLTYFNYEAQPDKSGLPSDRFSAERPEGSISTLTIQRTEQRDSAMYRCASSLATSGDNEQFFGPGTRLTVL.

This rearrangement joins TRBV5-6 to TRBJ2-7; 14 positions match TRBD2. The CDR3 extends over 14 amino acids. Germline trimming cut 4 bases from V and 5 bases from J; bases unmatched to any gene: 2. Germline V CDR1 and CDR2: SGHDT, YYEEEE. The CDR3 DNA sequence: TGTGCCAGCAGCGCGACTAGCGGGGGGGACGAGCAGTACTTC. Encoded protein: CASSATSGGDEQYF.

CDR3 coding DNA: TGCGCCAGCAGTGAGTCGAGCCTATTCCGGGAAGACACCGGGGAGCTGTTTTTT. As protein: CASSESSLFREDTGELFF. The V call is TRBV10-2, the J call TRBJ2-2; possible D gene TRBD2, 5 bases. Trimming removed 0 bases at V and 3 bases at J, with 17 bases between. Germline V CDR1 and CDR2: WSHSY, SAAADI. The CDR3 loop spans 18 amino acids.

This sequence joins TRBV13 and TRBJ2-1; possible D gene TRBD1, 6 bases. The germline CDR1 and CDR2 sequences are PRHDT and FYEKMQ (reference sequence). The ends were cut back, 3 bases at V and 8 bases at J, with 14 bases in the middle. The CDR3 consists of 14 residues. CDR3 residues: CASSFGQLIDEQFF. CDR3 coding DNA: TGTGCCAGCAGCTTCGGACAGCTAATCGATGAGCAGTTCTTC.

The chain has TRBV27 and TRBJ1-1, with D maybe TRBD1 (5 bases). The CDR3 runs to 15 residues. Germline assignment: CDR1 MNHEY and CDR2 SMNVEV (reference sequence). Trimming pared 4 bases from V and 2 bases from J, leaving 14 bases between. CDR3 protein: CASSSRQGLNTEAFF. CDR3 coding DNA: TGTGCCAGCAGTTCCCGTCAGGGTCTAAACACTGAAGCTTTCTTT.

The J gene is TRBJ2-5, the V gene TRBV5-1; D not certain. V lost 5 bases and J 2 bases, leaving 4 bases between the germline ends. CDR3 size: 11 residues. Germline-derived CDR1 and CDR2 are SGHRS and YFSETQ. CDR3 coding DNA: TGCGCCAGCAGGGAGCAAGAGACCCAGTACTTC. This codes for CASREQETQYF.

V gene TRBV5-5 combines with J gene TRBJ2-2; D not certain. The CDR3 totals 13 residues. V was shortened by 2 bases and J by 5 bases, with 7 bases between the two germline ends. The germline V gene encodes CDR1 SGHKS and CDR2 YYEKEE (reference sequence). The CDR3 DNA follows: TGTGCCAGCAGCTTACAGTATACCGGGGAGCTGTTTTTT. Protein product: CASSLQYTGELFF.

V usage is TRBV2 and J usage is TRBJ2-3; tentative D call: TRBD1 (5 bases). This CDR3 contains 18 residues. The V and J ends lost 2 bases and 3 bases respectively, with 21 bases between them. Germline-derived CDR1 and CDR2 are SNHLY and FYNNEI. The CDR3 here is CASSELGLGQLGTDTQYF. The CDR3 DNA sequence: TGTGCCAGCAGTGAATTGGGTTTGGGGCAGCTGGGGACAGATACGCAGTATTTT.

The chain recombines TRBV28 with TRBJ1-2, with 9 bases lining up with TRBD1. The CDR3 runs 16 residues. Looked up from germline, CDR1 is MDHEN and CDR2 is SYDVKM. V lost 6 bases, J lost 2 bases, and 10 bases stayed unmatched. The CDR3 coding sequence is TGTGCCAGCAGGGGACGGACAGGGGAGGACAACTATGGCTACACCTTC. This codes for CASRGRTGEDNYGYTF.

This clone was observed a single time. The chain joins TRBV5-1 to TRBJ1-4, with 10 positions matching TRBD1. CDR3 length: 15 amino acids. V trimming: 4 bases; J trimming: 5 bases; junction bases outside the gene matches: 5. The germline V gene has CDR1 SGHRS and CDR2 YFSETQ. The chain's CDR3 is CASSPRDRGNEKLFF. The CDR3, as DNA: TGCGCCAGCAGCCCCCGGGACAGGGGAAATGAAAAACTGTTTTTT. Using reference TRBV5-1 and TRBJ1-4 for the parts outside the CDR3, the full variable domain is KAGVTQTPRYLIKTRGQQVTLSCSPISGHRSVSWYQQTPGQGLQFLFEYFSETQRNKGNFPGRFSGRQFSNSRSEMNVSTLELGDSALYLCASSPRDRGNEKLFFGSGTQLSVL.

The count of this clone is one. In the same sample, other DNA sequences code for this CDR3. V and J are TRBV2 and TRBJ2-3; 7 bases align to TRBD2. Trimming at V came to 4 bases and at J to 2 bases, leaving 6 bases not matched to a gene. The CDR3 has 15 residues. The germline V gene has CDR1 SNHLY and CDR2 FYNNEI. The CDR3: CASSATGGSTDTQYF. The CDR3 nucleotides read TGTGCCAGCAGTGCAACGGGAGGCTCCACAGATACGCAGTATTTT.

The V and J genes are TRBV5-4 and TRBJ2-3; tentatively, D is TRBD1 (5 bases). The CDR3 is 13 amino acids. CDR1 is SGHNT and CDR2 is YYREEE in the germline V gene (reference sequence). V lost 5 bases and J 4 bases, leaving 11 bases between the germline ends. The CDR3 is CASSADRPDTQYF. In DNA, the CDR3 is TGTGCCAGCAGTGCCGACAGACCAGATACGCAGTATTTT.

This chain uses TRBV20-1 with TRBJ2-3; D call uncertain. The CDR3 loop spans 11 amino acids. V was trimmed by 4 bases and J by 5 bases, leaving 7 bases between them. Germline lookup yields CDR1 DFQATT and CDR2 SNEGSKA (reference sequence). In nucleotides, the CDR3 is TGCAGTGCTACGGTCTTAGATACGCAGTATTTT. This sequence encodes CSATVLDTQYF.